This T cell receptor beta chain was found in a study of OX40 agonist ivuxolimab in advanced cancers. Looking at the study overall: Ivuxolimab, which targeted the costimulatory receptor OX40 (CD134), was an agonistic, fully human IgG2 monoclonal antibody. Intravenous ivuxolimab was administered to patients every 2 weeks at six dose levels: 0.01, 0.1, 0.3, 1.5, 3 and 10 mg/kg. Of the roughly 54 patients in dose escalation, about 20 had hepatocellular carcinoma, some 15 had melanoma, 9 had renal cell carcinoma and 9 had head and neck cancer. The dose-escalation cohort was almost 85% male with a mean age of approximately 59 years, ranging from roughly 20 to 80. Prior anti-PD-1, anti-PD-L1 or anti-CTLA-4 therapy was permitted, and checkpoint inhibitors had been received by more than 35% of dose-escalation patients. Three dose-escalation patients achieved partial responses, one with hepatocellular carcinoma and two with cutaneous melanoma. The point of sequencing TCRbeta in the periphery was to test whether ivuxolimab changed TCR sequence diversity and drove clonal T-cell expansion. The paper reports the monotherapy dose-escalation portion (N of about 47 patients) of the phase I ivuxolimab trial. Paper-wide results and their limitations: At doses of 0.1 to 3.0 mg/kg, clonal expansion of both CD4+ and CD8+ T cells in blood was seen between baseline and week 6. Low levels of normalized T-cell clonal expansion were also seen in some patients who did not respond. Antigen specificity was not determined for the clonally expanded peripheral T cells. Partial responders in the 0.1-3.0 mg/kg groups had among the lowest normalized peripheral clonal expansion, especially among CD8+ T cells. After ivuxolimab, more expanded clones were found on average in CD8+ T cells than in CD4+ T cells.

In the case of this clone: Its antigen is not yet known. No base qualities exist here, and no much larger clone lies one base off it.

The trial excluded patients who had a history of autoimmune disease or were on systemic immunosuppression. In every dose cohort, peripheral blood was drawn for TCR sequencing at baseline, cycle 4 day 1, and cycle 7 day 1. Samples were obtained from an open-label, multicenter, first-in-human phase I dose-escalation trial of ivuxolimab. Adults with locally advanced or metastatic head and neck squamous cell, hepatocellular, melanoma or renal cell carcinoma were enrolled in the trial. CD4+ and CD8+ T cells were sorted separately from peripheral blood before TCR sequencing. Genomic DNA was extracted from sorted cells for sequencing of the TCRbeta CDR3 region. TCRbeta CDR3 regions were sequenced using the immunoSEQ Assay. TCRdb obtained this table from immuneACCESS and retained in-frame rearrangements with V and J assigned. These tables miss some clones; where compared with another copy, unresolved V genes account for less than half of the shortfall, and the remainder is unexplained. The sample table contains 60,000 to 75,000 clones; only one count was recorded for approximately 89% of them. The ten largest make up about 1% of the sample.

Its CDR3 holds 13 amino acids, cysteine through phenylalanine. Of all the DNA, just the CDR3 is kept, 39 bases in frame from base 1. The germline V and J ends show losses of 2 bases and 8 bases respectively, and no gene match explains 3 bases of the junction. Reading the germline V gene (reference sequence) gives CDR1 MNHNY and CDR2 SVGAGI. The source of this sequence is an adult with an advanced solid tumor such as melanoma, head and neck, liver or kidney cancer. Rearrangement joined TRBV6-6 to TRBJ1-2; 9 central nucleotides agree with TRBD1. This material consisted of CD4+ or CD8+ T cells sorted from blood, taken in a trial of the OX40 agonist ivuxolimab. The DNA sequence is given as TGTGCCAGCAGTTACGGGACAGGGCGAGGCTACACCTTC. The resulting protein is CASSYGTGRGYTF.